This TCR beta chain was obtained from a study of vaccination and CD4 T cells after COVID-19. The assay that was used to sequence DNA from cultured CD4+ T cells was the Oncomine TCR Beta short-read assay. One entry per CDR3 protein, called by TCRdb with MiXCR from the PCR reads. The top ten hold 11% of the sample, which has 20,000 to 25,000 distinct CDR3 sequences, about 33% seen once. Note on this clonotype: Antigen unknown.

CDR3 length equals 16 residues. Deletions cut 0 bases from V and 7 bases from J, with 18 bases between. The germline CDR1 and CDR2 sequences are MGHRA and YSYEKL. Time point: late sampling 161 to 241 days after vaccination in three convalescent patients. Treatment noted: roughly 11-day PBMC culture with coronavirus spike peptide pools or control peptides (ViraFEST assay). Sequencing was performed on CD4+ T cells from blood, cultured in vitro, taken about 7 months after SARS-CoV-2 vaccination. This clonotype was obtained from a human donor who had recovered from COVID-19. The chain has TRBV4-1 and TRBJ1-2, with D unclear. The CDR3 nucleotides are TGCGCCAGCAGCCAAGAATTCCGGCATAGAACTCGTGGCTACACCTTC. It encodes CASSQEFRHRTRGYTF.